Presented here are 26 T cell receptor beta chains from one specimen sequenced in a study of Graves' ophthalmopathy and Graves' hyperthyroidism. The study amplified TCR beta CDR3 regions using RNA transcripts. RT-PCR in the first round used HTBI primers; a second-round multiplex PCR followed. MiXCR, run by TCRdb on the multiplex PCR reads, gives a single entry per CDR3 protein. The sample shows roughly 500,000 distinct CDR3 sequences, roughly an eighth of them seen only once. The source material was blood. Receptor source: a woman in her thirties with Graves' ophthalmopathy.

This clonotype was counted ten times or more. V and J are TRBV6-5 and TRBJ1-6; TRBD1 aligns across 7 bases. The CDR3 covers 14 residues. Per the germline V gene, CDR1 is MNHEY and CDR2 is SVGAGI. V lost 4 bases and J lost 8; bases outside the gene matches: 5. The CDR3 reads CASSSAGGDSPLHF. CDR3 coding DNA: TGTGCCAGCAGTTCGGCAGGGGGGGATTCACCCCTCCACTTT.

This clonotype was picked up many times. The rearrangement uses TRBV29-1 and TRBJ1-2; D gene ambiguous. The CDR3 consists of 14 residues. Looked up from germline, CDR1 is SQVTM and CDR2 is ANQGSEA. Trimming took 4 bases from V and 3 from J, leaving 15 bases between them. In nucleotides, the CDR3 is TGCAGCGTTGCGGACCCCCCCCTAGACTATGGCTACACCTTC. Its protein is CSVADPPLDYGYTF.

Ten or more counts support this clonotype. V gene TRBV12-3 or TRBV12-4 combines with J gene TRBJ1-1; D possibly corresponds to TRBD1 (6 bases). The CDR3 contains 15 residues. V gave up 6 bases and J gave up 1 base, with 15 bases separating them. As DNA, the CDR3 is TGTGCCAGCAGCAACAGGGCTGGGGGGAACACTGAAGCTTTCTTT. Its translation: CASSNRAGGNTEAFF.

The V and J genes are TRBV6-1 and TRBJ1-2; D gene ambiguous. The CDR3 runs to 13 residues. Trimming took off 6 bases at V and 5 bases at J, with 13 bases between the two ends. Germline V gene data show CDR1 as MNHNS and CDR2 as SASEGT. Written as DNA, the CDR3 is TGTGCCAGCAGCCCAGGACTGCCGTATGGCTACACCTTC. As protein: CASSPGLPYGYTF.

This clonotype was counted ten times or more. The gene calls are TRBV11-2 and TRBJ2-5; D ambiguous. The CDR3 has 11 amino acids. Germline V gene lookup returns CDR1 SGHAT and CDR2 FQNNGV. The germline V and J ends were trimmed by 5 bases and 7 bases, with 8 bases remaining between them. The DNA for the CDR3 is TGTGCCAGCAGCCTACAGTGGACCCAGTACTTC. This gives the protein CASSLQWTQYF.

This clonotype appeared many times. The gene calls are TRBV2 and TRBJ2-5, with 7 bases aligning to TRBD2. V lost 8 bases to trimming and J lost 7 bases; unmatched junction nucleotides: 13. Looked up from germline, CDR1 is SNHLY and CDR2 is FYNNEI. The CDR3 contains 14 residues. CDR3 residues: CASYLGLGDGTQYF. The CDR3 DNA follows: TGTGCCAGCTACCTAGGACTAGGTGACGGGACCCAGTACTTC.

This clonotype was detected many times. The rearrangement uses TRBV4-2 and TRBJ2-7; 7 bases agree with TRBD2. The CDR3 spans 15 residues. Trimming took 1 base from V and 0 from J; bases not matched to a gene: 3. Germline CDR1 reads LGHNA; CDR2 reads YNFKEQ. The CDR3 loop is CASSQGTSSSYEQYF. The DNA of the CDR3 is TGTGCCAGCAGCCAAGGGACTAGTAGCTCCTACGAGCAGTACTTC.

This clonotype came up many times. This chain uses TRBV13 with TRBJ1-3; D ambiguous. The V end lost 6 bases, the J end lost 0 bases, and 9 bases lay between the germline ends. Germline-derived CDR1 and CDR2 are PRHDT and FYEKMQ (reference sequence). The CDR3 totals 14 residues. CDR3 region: CASSRFISGNTIYF. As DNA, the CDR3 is TGTGCCAGCAGTCGGTTTATCTCTGGAAACACCATATATTTT.

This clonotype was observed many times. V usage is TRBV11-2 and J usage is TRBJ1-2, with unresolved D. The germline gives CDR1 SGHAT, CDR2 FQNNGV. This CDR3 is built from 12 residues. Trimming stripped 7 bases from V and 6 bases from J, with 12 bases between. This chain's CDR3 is CASTLLLDGYTF. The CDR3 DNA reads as TGTGCCAGCACCCTCCTATTAGATGGCTACACCTTC.

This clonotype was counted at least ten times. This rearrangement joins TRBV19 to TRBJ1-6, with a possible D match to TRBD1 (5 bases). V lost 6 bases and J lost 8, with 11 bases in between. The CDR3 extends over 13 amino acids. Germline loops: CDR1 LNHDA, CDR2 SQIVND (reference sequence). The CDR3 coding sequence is TGTGCCAGTAGATTATTAGGGGATTCACCCCTCCACTTT. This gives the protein CASRLLGDSPLHF.

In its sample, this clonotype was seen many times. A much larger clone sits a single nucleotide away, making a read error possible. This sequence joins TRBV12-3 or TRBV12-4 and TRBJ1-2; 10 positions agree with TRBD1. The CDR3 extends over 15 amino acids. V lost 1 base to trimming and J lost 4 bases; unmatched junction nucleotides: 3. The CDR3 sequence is CASSLGTGGTYGYTF. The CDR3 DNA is TGTGCCAGCAGTTTAGGGACAGGGGGGACCTATGGCTACACCTTC.

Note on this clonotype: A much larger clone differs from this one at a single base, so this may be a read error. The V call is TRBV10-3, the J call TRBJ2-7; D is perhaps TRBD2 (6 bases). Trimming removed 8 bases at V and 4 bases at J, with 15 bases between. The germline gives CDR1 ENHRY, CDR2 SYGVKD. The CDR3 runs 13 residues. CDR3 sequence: CAIGWEVIYEQYF. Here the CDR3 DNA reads TGTGCCATCGGGTGGGAGGTGATTTACGAGCAGTACTTC.

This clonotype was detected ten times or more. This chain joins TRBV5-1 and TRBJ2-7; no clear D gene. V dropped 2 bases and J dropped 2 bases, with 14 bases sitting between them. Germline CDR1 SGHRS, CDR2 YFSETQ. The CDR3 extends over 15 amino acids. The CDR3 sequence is CASSFGHGRTYEQYF. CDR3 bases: TGCGCCAGCAGCTTTGGTCACGGACGTACCTACGAGCAGTACTTC.

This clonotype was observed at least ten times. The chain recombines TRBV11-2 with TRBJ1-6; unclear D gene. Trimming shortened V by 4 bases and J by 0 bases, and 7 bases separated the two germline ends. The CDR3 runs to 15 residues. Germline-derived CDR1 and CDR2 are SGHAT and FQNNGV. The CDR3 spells CASSSLVSYNSPLHF. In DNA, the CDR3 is TGTGCCAGCAGCTCCCTTGTCTCCTATAATTCACCCCTCCACTTT. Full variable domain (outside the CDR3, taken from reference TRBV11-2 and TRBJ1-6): EAGVAQSPRYKIIEKRQSVAFWCNPISGHATLYWYQQILGQGPKLLIQFQNNGVVDDSQLPKDRFSAERLKGVDSTLKIQPAKLEDSAVYLCASSSLVSYNSPLHFGNGTRLTVT.

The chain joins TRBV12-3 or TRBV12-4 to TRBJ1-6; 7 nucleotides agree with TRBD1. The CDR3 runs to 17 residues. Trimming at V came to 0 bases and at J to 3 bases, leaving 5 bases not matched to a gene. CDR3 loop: CASSLALGGYYNSPLHF. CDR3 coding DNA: TGTGCCAGCAGTTTAGCGTTAGGGGGCTACTATAATTCACCCCTCCACTTT.

The CDR3 coding sequence is TGTGCCACCGCTCTCCTAGGCTATGGCTACACCTTC. This gives the protein CATALLGYGYTF. This chain uses TRBV6-2 or TRBV6-3 with TRBJ1-2; D unclear. Trimming cost V 10 bases and J 4 bases, with 13 bases left between them. The germline gives CDR1 MNHEY, CDR2 SVGEGT. CDR3 length: 12 amino acids.

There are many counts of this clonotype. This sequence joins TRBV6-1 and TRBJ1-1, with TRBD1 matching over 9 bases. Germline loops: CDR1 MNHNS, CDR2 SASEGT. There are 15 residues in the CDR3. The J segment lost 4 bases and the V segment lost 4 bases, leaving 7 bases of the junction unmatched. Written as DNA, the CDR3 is TGTGCCAGCAGTGGTCGGACAGGGGCGGCCACTGAAGCTTTCTTT. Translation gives CASSGRTGAATEAFF.

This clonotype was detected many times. CDR3 sequence (DNA): TGTGCCAGCAGCTTAGAGAGGGAAAGGGAGACCCAGTACTTC. It is translated as CASSLERERETQYF. V usage is TRBV7-6 and J usage is TRBJ2-5; possibly TRBD2 for D (5 bases). Trimming shortened V by 1 base and J by 5 bases, and 11 bases separated the two germline ends. The length of the CDR3 is 14 residues. Germline values: CDR1 SGHVS, CDR2 FNYEAQ.

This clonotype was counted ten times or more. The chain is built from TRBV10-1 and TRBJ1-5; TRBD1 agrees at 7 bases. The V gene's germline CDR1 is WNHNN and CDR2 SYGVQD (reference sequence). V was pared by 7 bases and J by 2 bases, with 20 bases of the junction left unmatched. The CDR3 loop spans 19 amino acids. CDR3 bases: TGCGCCAGCAATACCGAACCCCCAACACAAACAGGGGGCAATCAGCCCCAGCATTTT. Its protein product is CASNTEPPTQTGGNQPQHF.

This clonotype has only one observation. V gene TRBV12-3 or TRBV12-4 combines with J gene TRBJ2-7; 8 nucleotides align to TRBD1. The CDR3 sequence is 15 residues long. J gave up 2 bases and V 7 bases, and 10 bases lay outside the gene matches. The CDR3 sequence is CASTSDRENPYEQYF. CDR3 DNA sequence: TGTGCCAGCACCTCGGACAGGGAAAACCCCTACGAGCAGTACTTC.

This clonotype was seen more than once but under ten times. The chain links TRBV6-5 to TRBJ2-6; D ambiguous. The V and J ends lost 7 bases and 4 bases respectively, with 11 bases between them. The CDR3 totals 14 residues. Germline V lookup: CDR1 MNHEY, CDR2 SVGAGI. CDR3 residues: CASNNLEGANVLTF. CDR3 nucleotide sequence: TGTGCCAGCAATAACCTCGAGGGGGCCAACGTCCTGACTTTC.

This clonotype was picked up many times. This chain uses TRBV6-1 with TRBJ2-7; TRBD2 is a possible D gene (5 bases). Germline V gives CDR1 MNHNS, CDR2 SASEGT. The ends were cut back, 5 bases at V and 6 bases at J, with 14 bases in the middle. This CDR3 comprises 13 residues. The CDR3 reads CASSRTLSGEQYF. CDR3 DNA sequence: TGTGCCAGCAGTAGGACTCTGTCGGGCGAGCAGTACTTC.

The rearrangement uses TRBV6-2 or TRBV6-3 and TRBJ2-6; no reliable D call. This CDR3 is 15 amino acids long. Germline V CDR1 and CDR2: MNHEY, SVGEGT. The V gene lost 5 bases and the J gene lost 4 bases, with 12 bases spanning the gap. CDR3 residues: CASSRRVLGANVLTF. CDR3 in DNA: TGTGCCAGCAGTCGCCGGGTTTTGGGGGCCAACGTCCTGACTTTC.

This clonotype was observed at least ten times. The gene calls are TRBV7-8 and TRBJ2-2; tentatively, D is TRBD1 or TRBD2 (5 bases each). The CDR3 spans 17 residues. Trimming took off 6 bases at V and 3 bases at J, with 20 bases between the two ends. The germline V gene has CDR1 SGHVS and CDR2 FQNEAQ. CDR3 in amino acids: CASRPVPPGRDTGELFF. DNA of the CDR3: TGTGCCAGCAGGCCCGTCCCTCCGGGGCGGGACACCGGGGAGCTGTTTTTT.

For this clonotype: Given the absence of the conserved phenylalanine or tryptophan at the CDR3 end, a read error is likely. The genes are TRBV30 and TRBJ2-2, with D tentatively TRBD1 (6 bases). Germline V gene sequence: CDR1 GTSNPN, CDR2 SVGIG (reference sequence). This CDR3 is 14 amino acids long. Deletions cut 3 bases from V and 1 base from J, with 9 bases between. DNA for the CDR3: TGTGCCTGGAGGGGACAAAAGAACACCGGGGAGCTGTTTCTT. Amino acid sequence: CAWRGQKNTGELFL.

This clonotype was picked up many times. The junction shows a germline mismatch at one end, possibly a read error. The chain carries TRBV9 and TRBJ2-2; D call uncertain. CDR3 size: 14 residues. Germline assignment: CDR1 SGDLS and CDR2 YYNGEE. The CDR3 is CASSVAANTGELFF. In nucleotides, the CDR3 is TGTGCCAGCAGTGTAGCAGCGAACACCGGGGAGCTGTTTTTT.